Each of the 3 T cell receptor beta chains below was sequenced from the same sample in a study of technical replicates of blood from a handful of donors. The assay was immunoSEQ multiplex PCR, and TCRdb's table has in-frame clones only and misses some. Of 50,000 to 65,000 clones listed, just under 90% are singletons. The sample comprised PBMCs. The origin of the receptors is a human donor in good health. Some clones in this sample may be carry-over from other donors' samples.

A remark on this clone: The same CDR3 arises from other DNA sequences in this sample as well. The rearrangement links TRBV29-1 to TRBJ2-7; 7 bases map to TRBD1. The CDR3 totals 12 residues. V shed 4 bases and J 2 bases; nucleotides not matched to a gene: 2. CDR1 is SQVTM, CDR2 ANQGSEA, per germline. In DNA form, the CDR3 reads TGCAGCGTTGTGACAGGGACCTACGAGCAGTACTTC. Protein sequence: CSVVTGTYEQYF.

CDR3 sequence (DNA): TGTGCCAGCAGCGCCGGGACAGGGAATCAGCCCCAGCATTTT. Residues: CASSAGTGNQPQHF. This chain connects TRBV7-9 to TRBJ1-5; 9 bases align to TRBD1. From germline, CDR1 is SEHNR and CDR2 FQNEAQ (reference sequence). V was clipped by 5 bases and J by 4 bases; unmatched bases: 3. The CDR3 spans 14 residues.

The chain employs TRBV5-6 and TRBJ1-1; 7 nucleotides align to TRBD1. This CDR3 comprises 14 residues. Germline V gene sequence: CDR1 SGHDT, CDR2 YYEEEE. With V trimmed by 4 bases and J by 3 bases, 6 bases remained unmatched. CDR3 protein: CASSPGQVDTEAFF. The CDR3 DNA is TGTGCCAGCAGCCCAGGACAGGTTGACACTGAAGCTTTCTTT. Variable domain in full (rest from reference TRBV5-6 and TRBJ1-1): DAGVTQSPTHLIKTRGQQVTLRCSPKSGHDTVSWYQQALGQGPQFIFQYYEEEERQRGNFPDRFSGHQFPNYSSELNVNALLLGDSALYLCASSPGQVDTEAFFGQGTRLTVV.